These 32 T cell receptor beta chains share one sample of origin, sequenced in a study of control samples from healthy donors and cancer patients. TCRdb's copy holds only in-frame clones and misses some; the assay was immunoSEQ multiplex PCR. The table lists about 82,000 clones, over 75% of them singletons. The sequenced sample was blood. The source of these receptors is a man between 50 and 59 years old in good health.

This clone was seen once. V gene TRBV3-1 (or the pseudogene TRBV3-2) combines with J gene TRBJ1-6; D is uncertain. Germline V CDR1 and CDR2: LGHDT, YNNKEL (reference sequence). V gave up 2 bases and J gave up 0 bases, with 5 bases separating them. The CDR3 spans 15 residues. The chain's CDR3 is CASSQQSSYNSPLHF. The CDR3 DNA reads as TGTGCCAGCAGCCAACAGAGCTCCTATAATTCACCCCTCCACTTT.

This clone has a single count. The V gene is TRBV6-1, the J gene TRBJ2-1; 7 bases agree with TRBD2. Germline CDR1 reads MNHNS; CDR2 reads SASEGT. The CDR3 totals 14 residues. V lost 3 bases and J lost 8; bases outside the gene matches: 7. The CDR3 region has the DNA TGTGCCAGCAGTGATACCCGTAGCGGGTATGAGCAGTTCTTC. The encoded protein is CASSDTRSGYEQFF.

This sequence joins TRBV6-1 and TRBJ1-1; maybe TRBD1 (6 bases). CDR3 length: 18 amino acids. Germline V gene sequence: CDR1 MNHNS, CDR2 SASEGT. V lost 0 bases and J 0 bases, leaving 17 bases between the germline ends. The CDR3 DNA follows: TGTGCCAGCAGTGAAGCTAAGACAGGAAGCTACATGAACACTGAAGCTTTCTTT. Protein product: CASSEAKTGSYMNTEAFF.

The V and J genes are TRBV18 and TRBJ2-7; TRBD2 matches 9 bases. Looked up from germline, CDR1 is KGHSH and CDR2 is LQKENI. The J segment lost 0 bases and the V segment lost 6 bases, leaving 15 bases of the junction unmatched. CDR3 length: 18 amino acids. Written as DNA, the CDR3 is TGTGCCAGCTCTCGGGGAAAGTTGAGCGGGGGGTCCTCCTACGAGCAGTACTTC. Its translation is CASSRGKLSGGSSYEQYF.

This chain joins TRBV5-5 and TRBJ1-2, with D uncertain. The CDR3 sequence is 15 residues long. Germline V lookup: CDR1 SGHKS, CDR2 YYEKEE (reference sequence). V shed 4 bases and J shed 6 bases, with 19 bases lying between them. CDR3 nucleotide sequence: TGTGCCAGCAGCCCGGCGGGCGGTGTACTGAATGGCTACACCTTC. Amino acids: CASSPAGGVLNGYTF.

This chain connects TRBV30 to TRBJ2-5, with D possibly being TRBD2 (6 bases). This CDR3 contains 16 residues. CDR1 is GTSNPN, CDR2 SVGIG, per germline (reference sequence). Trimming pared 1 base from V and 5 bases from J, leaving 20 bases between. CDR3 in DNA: TGTGCCTGGAGTGGAGGGCGGGACGCGGGGAGGGAGACCCAGTACTTC. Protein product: CAWSGGRDAGRETQYF. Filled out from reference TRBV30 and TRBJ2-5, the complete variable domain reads SQTIHQWPATLVQPVGSPLSLECTVEGTSNPNLYWYRQAAGRGLQLLFYSVGIGQISSEVPQNLSASRPQDRQFILSSKKLLLSDSGFYLCAWSGGRDAGRETQYFGPGTRLLVL.

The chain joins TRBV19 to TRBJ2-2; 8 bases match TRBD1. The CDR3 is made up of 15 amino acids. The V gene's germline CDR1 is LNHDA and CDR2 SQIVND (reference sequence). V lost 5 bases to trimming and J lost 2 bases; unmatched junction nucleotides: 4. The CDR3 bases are TGTGCCAGTAGTTTCGGACAGGGAAACACCGGGGAGCTGTTTTTT. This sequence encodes CASSFGQGNTGELFF. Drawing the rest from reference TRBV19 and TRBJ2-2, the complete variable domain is DGGITQSPKYLFRKEGQNVTLSCEQNLNHDAMYWYRQDPGQGLRLIYYSQIVNDFQKGDIAEGYSVSREKKESFPLTVTSAQKNPTAFYLCASSFGQGNTGELFFGEGSRLTVL.

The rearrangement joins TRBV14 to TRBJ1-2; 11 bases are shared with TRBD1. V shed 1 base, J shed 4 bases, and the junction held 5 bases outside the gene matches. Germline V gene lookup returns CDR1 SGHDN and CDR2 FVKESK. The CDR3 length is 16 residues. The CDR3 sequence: CASSQVRTGGFYGYTF. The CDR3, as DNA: TGTGCCAGCAGCCAAGTCCGGACAGGGGGCTTCTATGGCTACACCTTC.

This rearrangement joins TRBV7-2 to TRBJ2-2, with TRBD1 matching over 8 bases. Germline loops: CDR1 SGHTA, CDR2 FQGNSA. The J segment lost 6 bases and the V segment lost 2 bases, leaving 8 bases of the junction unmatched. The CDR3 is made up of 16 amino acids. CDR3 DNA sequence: TGTGCCAGCAGCTTACCGGCAGGGGGCGCATCCGGGGAGCTGTTTTTT. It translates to CASSLPAGGASGELFF.

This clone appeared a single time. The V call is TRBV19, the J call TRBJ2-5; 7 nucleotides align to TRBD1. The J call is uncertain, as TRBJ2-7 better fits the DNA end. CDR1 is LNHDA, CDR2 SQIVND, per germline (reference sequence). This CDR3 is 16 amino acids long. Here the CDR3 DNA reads TGTGCCAGTAGTAGGCCCGGGACAGCATCGGCCTACGAGCAGTACTTC. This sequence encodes CASSRPGTASAYEQYF.

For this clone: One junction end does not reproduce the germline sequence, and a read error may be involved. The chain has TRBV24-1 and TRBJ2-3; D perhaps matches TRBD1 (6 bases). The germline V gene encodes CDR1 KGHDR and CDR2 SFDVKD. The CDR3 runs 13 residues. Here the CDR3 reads CAASDPGQNTQYF. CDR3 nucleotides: TGTGCCGCCAGTGACCCCGGACAGAATACGCAGTATTTT.

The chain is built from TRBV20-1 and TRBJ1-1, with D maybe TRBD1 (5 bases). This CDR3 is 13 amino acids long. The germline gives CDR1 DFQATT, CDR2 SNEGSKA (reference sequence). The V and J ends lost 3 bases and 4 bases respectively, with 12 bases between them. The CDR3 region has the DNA TGCAGTGCTAGTCCGCCAGGGCCCACTGAAGCTTTCTTT. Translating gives CSASPPGPTEAFF.

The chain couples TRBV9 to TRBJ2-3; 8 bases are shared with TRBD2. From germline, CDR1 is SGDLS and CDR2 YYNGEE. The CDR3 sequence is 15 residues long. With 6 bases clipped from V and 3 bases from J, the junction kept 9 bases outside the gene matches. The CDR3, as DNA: TGTGCCAGCATGCCTCGGGGGGGCCGTACAGATACGCAGTATTTT. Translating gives CASMPRGGRTDTQYF.

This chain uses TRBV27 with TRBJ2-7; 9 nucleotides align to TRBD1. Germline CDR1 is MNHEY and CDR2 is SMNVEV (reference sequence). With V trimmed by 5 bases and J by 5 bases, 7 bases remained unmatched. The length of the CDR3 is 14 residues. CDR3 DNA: TGTGCCAGCAGTGCTGGGACAGGGAGGGACGAGCAGTACTTC. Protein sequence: CASSAGTGRDEQYF.

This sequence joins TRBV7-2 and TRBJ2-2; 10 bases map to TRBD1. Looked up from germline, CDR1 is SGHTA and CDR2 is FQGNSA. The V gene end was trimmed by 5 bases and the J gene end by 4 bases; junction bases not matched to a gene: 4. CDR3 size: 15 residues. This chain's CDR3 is CASSPTGGITGELFF. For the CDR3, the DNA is TGTGCCAGCAGCCCGACAGGGGGCATCACCGGGGAGCTGTTTTTT.

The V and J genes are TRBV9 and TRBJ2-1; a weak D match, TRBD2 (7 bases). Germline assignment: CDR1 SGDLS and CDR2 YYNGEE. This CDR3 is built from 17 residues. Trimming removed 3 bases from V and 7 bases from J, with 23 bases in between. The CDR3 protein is CASSGAPGRGRRNEQFF. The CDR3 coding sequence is TGTGCCAGCAGCGGAGCCCCGGGGCGGGGGCGTCGAAATGAGCAGTTCTTC.

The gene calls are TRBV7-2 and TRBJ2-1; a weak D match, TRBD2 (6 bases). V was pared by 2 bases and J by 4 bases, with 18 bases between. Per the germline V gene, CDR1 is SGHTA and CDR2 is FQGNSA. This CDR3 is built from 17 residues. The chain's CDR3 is CASSLNSGLGEYNEQFF. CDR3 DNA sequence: TGTGCCAGCAGCTTAAATTCGGGACTGGGGGAATACAATGAGCAGTTCTTC.

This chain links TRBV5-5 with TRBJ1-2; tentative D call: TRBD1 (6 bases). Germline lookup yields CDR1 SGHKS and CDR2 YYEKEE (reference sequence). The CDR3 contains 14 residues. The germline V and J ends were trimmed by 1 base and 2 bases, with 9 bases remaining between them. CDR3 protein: CASSLIGGNYGYTF. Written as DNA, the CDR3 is TGTGCCAGCAGCTTGATCGGGGGCAACTATGGCTACACCTTC.

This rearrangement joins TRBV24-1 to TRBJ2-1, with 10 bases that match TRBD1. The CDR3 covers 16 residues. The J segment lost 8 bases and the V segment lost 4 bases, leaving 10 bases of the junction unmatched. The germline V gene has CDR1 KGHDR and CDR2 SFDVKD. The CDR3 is CATSESGTGVVDEQFF. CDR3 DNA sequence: TGTGCCACCAGTGAGTCCGGGACAGGGGTGGTCGATGAGCAGTTCTTC.

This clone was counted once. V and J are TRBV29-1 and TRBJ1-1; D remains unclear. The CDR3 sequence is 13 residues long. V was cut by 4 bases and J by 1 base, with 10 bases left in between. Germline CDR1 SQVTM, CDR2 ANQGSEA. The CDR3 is CSVVGLTNTEAFF. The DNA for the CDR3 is TGCAGCGTTGTAGGGCTGACGAACACTGAAGCTTTCTTT.

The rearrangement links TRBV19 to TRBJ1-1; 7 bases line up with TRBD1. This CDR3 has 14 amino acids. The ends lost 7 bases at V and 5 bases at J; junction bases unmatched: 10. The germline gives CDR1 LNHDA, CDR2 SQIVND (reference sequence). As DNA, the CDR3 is TGTGCCAGTAATTGGCAGGGGGGTCGAACTGAAGCTTTCTTT. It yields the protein CASNWQGGRTEAFF. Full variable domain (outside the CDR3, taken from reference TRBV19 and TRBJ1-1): DGGITQSPKYLFRKEGQNVTLSCEQNLNHDAMYWYRQDPGQGLRLIYYSQIVNDFQKGDIAEGYSVSREKKESFPLTVTSAQKNPTAFYLCASNWQGGRTEAFFGQGTRLTVV.

The CDR3 nucleotides are TGTGCCAGCAGTTACCTAGCGGGGGGCACAGATACGCAGTATTTT. It codes for CASSYLAGGTDTQYF. The chain couples TRBV27 to TRBJ2-3; the match to TRBD2 covers 10 bases. The CDR3 extends over 15 amino acids. The J segment lost 1 base and the V segment lost 4 bases, leaving 2 bases of the junction unmatched. Germline V gene lookup returns CDR1 MNHEY and CDR2 SMNVEV (reference sequence).

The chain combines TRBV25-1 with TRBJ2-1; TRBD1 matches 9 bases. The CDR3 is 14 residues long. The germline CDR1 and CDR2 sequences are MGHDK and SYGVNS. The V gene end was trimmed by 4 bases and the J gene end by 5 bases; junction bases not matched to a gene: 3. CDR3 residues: CASSGDRGDNEQFF. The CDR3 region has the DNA TGTGCCAGCAGTGGAGACAGGGGGGACAATGAGCAGTTCTTC.

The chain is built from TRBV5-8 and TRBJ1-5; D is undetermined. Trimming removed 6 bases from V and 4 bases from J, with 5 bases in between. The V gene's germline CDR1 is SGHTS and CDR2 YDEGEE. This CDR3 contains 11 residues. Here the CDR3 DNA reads TGTGCCAGCACCCTGAATCAGCCCCAGCATTTT. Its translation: CASTLNQPQHF.

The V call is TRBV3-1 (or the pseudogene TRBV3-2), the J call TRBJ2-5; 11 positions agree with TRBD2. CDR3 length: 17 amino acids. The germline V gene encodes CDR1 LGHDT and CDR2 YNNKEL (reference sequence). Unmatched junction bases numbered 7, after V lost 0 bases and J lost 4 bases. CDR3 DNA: TGTGCCAGCAGCCAAGAGGGAACTAGCGGGGGCGTAGAGACCCAGTACTTC. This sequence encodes CASSQEGTSGGVETQYF.

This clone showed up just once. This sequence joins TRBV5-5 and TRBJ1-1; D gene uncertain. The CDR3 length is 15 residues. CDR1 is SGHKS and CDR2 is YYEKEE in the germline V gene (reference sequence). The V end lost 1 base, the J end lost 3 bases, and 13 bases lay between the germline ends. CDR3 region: CASSLRVELDTEAFF. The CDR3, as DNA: TGTGCCAGCAGCTTGCGTGTCGAGTTGGACACTGAAGCTTTCTTT.

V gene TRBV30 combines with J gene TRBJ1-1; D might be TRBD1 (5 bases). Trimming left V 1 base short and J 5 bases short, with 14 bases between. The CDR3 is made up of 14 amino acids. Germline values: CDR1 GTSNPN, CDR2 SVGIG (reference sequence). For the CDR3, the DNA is TGTGCCTGGAGTGCCCATTATGGGACTACTGAAGCTTTCTTT. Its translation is CAWSAHYGTTEAFF. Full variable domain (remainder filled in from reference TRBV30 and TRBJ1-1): SQTIHQWPATLVQPVGSPLSLECTVEGTSNPNLYWYRQAAGRGLQLLFYSVGIGQISSEVPQNLSASRPQDRQFILSSKKLLLSDSGFYLCAWSAHYGTTEAFFGQGTRLTVV.

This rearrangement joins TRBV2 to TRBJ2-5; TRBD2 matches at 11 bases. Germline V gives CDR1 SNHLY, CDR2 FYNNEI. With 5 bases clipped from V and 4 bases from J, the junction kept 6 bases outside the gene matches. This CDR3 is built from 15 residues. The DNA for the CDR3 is TGTGCCAGCAGTAAACCCGGGACTAGCGGAGAGACCCAGTACTTC. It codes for CASSKPGTSGETQYF.

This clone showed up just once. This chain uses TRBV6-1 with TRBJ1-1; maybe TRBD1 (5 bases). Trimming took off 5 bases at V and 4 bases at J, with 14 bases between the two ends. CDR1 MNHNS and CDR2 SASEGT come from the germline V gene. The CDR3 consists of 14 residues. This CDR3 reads CASSYMGRGTEAFF. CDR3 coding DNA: TGTGCCAGCAGTTATATGGGGCGGGGCACTGAAGCTTTCTTT.

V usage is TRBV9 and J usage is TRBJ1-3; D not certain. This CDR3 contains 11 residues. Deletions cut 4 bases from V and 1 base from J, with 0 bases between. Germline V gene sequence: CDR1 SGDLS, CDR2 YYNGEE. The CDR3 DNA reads TGTGCCAGCAGCTCTGGAAACACCATATATTTT. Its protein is CASSSGNTIYF.

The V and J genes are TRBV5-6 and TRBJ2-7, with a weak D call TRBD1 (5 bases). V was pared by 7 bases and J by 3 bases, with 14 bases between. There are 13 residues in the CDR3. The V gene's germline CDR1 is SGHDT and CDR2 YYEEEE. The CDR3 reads CASCRTGNYEQYF. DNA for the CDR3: TGTGCCAGCTGCAGAACAGGTAACTACGAGCAGTACTTC.

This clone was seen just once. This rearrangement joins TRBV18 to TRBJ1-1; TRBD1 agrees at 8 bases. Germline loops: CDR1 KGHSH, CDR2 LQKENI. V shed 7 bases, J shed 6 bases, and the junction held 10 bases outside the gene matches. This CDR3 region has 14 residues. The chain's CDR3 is CASLQQGGYAEAFF. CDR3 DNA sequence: TGTGCCAGCTTGCAACAGGGGGGATATGCTGAAGCTTTCTTT.